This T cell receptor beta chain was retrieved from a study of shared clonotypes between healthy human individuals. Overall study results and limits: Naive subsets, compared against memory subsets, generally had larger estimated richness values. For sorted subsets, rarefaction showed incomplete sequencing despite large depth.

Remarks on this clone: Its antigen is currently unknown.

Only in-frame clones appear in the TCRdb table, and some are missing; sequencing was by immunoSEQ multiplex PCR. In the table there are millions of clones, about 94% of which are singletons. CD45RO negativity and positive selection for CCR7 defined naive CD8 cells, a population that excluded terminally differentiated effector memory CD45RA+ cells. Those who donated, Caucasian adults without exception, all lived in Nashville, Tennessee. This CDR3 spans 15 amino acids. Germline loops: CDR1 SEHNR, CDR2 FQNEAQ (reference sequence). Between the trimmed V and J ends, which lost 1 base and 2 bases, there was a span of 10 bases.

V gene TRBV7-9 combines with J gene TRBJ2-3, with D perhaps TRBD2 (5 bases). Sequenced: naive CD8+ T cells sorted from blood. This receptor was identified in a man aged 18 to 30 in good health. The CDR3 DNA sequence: TGTGCCAGCAGCTTAGTCAGCGGCACCACAGATACGCAGTATTTT. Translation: CASSLVSGTTDTQYF.